This is a list of T cell receptor beta chains from one sample in a study of T cell responses to AZD1222 COVID-19 vaccine. Assay used: immunoSEQ multiplex PCR; TCRdb lists only in-frame clones, some missing. The table shows over 120,000 clones, with roughly 86% occurring only once. The source was peripheral blood, collected 28 days after the second AZD1222 dose. Every receptor here comes from an adult who received the AZD1222 COVID-19 vaccine. Each CDR3 is given with its conserved first and last residue. A D gene is named only where the DNA matches it firmly. Clone size is not always given. Where it is, it says once, few, many or a class for expanded clones.

-,TRBJ1-1,TRBV7-6,-,TGTGCCAGCAGCTTAGGAGCGAACACTGAAGCTTTCTTT,CASSLGANTEAFF
-,TRBJ2-7,TRBV21-1,-,TGTGCCAGCAGAGCCCCGGGACACCAATACGAGCAGTACTTC,CASRAPGHQYEQYF
-,TRBJ2-7,TRBV25-1,-,TGTGCCAGCAGTGAATTCGGCGGTGGGGGCGAGCAGTACTTC,CASSEFGGGGEQYF
-,TRBJ1-5,TRBV19,-,TGTGCCAGTACTAGGGGTTCTGGCAATCAGCCCCAGCATTTT,CASTRGSGNQPQHF
-,TRBJ2-3,TRBV9,-,TGTGCCAGCAGCCCATGGCGCACAGATACGCAGTATTTT,CASSPWRTDTQYF
-,TRBJ1-5,TRBV19,-,TGTGCCAGTAGTATTGAGGTTATGAGCAATCAGCCCCAGCATTTT,CASSIEVMSNQPQHF
TRBD1,TRBJ2-7,TRBV29-1,-,TGCAGCGCAGGGACAGGGAACTACGAGCAGTACTTC,CSAGTGNYEQYF
-,TRBJ1-1,TRBV7-8,-,TGTGCCAGCAGCCCTTATACAGGGCCGAACACTGAAGCTTTCTTT,CASSPYTGPNTEAFF
-,TRBJ1-1,TRBV19,once,TGTGCCAGTAGCCCTCGGGATAAAAACACTGAAGCTTTCTTT,CASSPRDKNTEAFF
-,TRBJ1-6,TRBV20-1,-,TGCAGTGCTAGTAACATTCCAGGGGAAAGTAATTCACCCCTCCACTTT,CSASNIPGESNSPLHF
-,TRBJ2-7,TRBV7-2,-,TGTGCCAGCACCTTCCGGGACTTCTACGAGCAGTACTTC,CASTFRDFYEQYF
-,TRBJ2-7,TRBV19,-,TGTGCCAGTAGTATAGGGGAGCAAGGCGAGCAGTACTTC,CASSIGEQGEQYF
-,TRBJ1-2,TRBV6-1,once,TGTGCCAGCAGTTATTACCTTGGTTATGGCTACACCTTC,CASSYYLGYGYTF
-,TRBJ1-6,TRBV7-2,-,TGTGCCAGCAGCCTTCGAGAGGGGCTGTGGCATTCACCCCTCCACTTT,CASSLREGLWHSPLHF
-,TRBJ1-5,TRBV7-2,-,TGTGCCAGCAGCATCAGGGGTATGGGGCAGCCCCAGCATTTT,CASSIRGMGQPQHF
TRBD2,TRBJ2-3,TRBV5-1,-,TGCGCCAGTCGCGGGGGGACTAGCACAGATACGCAGTATTTT,CASRGGTSTDTQYF
-,TRBJ1-5,TRBV21-1,-,TGTGCCACCGATCCTCCAAATCCAGGACAGAATCAGCCCCAGCATTTT,CATDPPNPGQNQPQHF
TRBD2,TRBJ2-3,TRBV28,-,TGTGCCAGCAGTTTAGCGGGGGGCACAGATACGCAGTATTTT,CASSLAGGTDTQYF
-,TRBJ1-1,TRBV5-1,-,TGCGCCAGCAGCTTGGCCCCCGATCTCGGAACTGAAGCTTTCTTT,CASSLAPDLGTEAFF
TRBD1,TRBJ1-2,TRBV3-1/TRBV3-2,-,TGTGCCAGCAGCCAAGGGGGACAGGGCTTTTCTGGCTACACCTTC,CASSQGGQGFSGYTF
-,TRBJ1-2,TRBV10-3,-,TGTGCCATCAGTGATGGTGGCAGGGGAAACTATGGCTACACCTTC,CAISDGGRGNYGYTF
-,TRBJ2-7,TRBV20-1,-,TGCAGTGCTCGGGTCCAGTACGAGCAGTACTTC,CSARVQYEQYF
-,TRBJ1-6,TRBV3-1/TRBV3-2,-,TGTGCCAGCAGAGACGGGGGGCTTGCTTCACCCCTCCACTTT,CASRDGGLASPLHF
TRBD2,TRBJ2-7,TRBV7-9,-,TGTGCCAGCAGCTCCGGACTAGCGGGAGGCCTGACTCCCTTGGGGGAGCAGTACTTC,CASSSGLAGGLTPLGEQYF
TRBD1,TRBJ1-2,TRBV4-2,-,TGTGCCAGCAGCCACCAGGGGGCTAACTATGGCTACACCTTC,CASSHQGANYGYTF